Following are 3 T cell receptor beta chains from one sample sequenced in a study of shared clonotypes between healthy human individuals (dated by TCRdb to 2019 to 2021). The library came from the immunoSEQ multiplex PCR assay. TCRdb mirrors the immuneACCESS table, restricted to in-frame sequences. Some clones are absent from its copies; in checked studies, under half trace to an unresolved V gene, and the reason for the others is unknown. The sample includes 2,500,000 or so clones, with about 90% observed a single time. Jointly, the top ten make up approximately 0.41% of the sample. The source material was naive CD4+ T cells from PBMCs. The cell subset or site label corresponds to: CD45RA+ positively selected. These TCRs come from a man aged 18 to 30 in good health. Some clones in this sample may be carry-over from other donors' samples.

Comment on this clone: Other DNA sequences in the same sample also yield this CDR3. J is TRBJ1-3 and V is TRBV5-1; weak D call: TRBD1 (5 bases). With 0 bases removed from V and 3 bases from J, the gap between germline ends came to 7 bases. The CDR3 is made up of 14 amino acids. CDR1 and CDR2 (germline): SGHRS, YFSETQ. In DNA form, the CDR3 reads TGCGCCAGCAGCTTGGCGGGGCGTGGAAACACCATATATTTT. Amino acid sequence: CASSLAGRGNTIYF.

This CDR3 reads CASRAGGGATYEQYF. CDR3 coding DNA: TGTGCCAGCAGGGCCGGGGGGGGAGCGACCTACGAGCAGTACTTC. The chain employs TRBV28 and TRBJ2-7; 8 nucleotides agree with TRBD2. The CDR3 has 15 residues. The V segment lost 6 bases and the J segment 2 bases; nucleotides outside the gene matches: 9. Germline V gives CDR1 MDHEN, CDR2 SYDVKM.

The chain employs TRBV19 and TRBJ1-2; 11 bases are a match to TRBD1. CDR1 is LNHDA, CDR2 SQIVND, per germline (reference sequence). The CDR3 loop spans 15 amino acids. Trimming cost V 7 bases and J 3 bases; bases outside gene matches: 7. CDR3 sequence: CASIDPGQGDYGYTF. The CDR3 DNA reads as TGTGCCAGTATCGATCCGGGACAGGGGGACTATGGCTACACCTTC.